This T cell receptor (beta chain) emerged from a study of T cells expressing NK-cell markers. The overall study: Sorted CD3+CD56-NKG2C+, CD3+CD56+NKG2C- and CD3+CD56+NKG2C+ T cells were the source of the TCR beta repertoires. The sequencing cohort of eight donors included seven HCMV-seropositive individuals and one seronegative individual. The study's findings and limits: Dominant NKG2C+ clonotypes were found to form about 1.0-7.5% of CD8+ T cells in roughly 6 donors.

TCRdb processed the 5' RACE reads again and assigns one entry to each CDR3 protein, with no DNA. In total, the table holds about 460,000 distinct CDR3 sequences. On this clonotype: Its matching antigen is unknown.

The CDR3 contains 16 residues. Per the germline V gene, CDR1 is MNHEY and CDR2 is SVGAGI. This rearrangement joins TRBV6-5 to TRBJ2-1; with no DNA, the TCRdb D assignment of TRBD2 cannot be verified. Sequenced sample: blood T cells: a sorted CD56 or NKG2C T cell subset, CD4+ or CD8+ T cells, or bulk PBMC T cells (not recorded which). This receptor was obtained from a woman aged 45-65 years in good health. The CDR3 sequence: CASSERLAGDDNEQFF.